This passage covers 22 T cell receptor beta chains from one sample sequenced in a study of cytomegalovirus exposure and HLA in healthy donors. The PCR had 60 Vbeta and 13 Jbeta primers. Using immunoSEQ multiplex PCR, the repertoire was profiled, and TCRdb retains in-frame clones only, with some absent. The table lists 100,000 to 150,000 clones, about 10% of them singletons. The sample was PBMCs. These receptors were obtained from a woman under 30 in good health and CMV-seropositive.

The chain joins TRBV28 to TRBJ2-5; D might be TRBD1 (8 bases). This CDR3 region has 15 residues. V shed 5 bases and J shed 5 bases, with 18 bases lying between them. Germline V gene lookup returns CDR1 MDHEN and CDR2 SYDVKM. This chain's CDR3 is CASSSYGQGGETQYF. DNA of the CDR3: TGTGCCAGCAGTAGTTACGGACAGGGAGGGGAGACCCAGTACTTC.

V and J are TRBV14 and TRBJ1-1, with a tentative D call TRBD1 (5 bases). V was pared by 3 bases and J by 9 bases, with 20 bases between. The germline CDR1 and CDR2 sequences are SGHDN and FVKESK. This CDR3 comprises 15 residues. DNA of the CDR3: TGTGCCAGCAGCCATCCTGACAGTCGACAATTCAAAGCTTTCTTT. Its protein product is CASSHPDSRQFKAFF. Full variable domain (outside the CDR3, taken from reference TRBV14 and TRBJ1-1): EAGVTQFPSHSVIEKGQTVTLRCDPISGHDNLYWYRRVMGKEIKFLLHFVKESKQDESGMPNNRFLAERTGGTYSTLKVQPAELEDSGVYFCASSHPDSRQFKAFFGQGTRLTVV.

This clone was seen a handful of times. V and J are TRBV6-5 and TRBJ1-5; tentatively, D is TRBD1 (5 bases). The CDR3 loop spans 14 amino acids. CDR1 and CDR2 from the germline V gene are MNHEY and SVGAGI. V was cut by 6 bases and J by 1 base, with 10 bases left in between. The CDR3 DNA reads as TGTGCCAGCAGAGCAGGGTTAAGCAATCAGCCCCAGCATTTT. The encoded protein is CASRAGLSNQPQHF.

The chain combines TRBV9 with TRBJ1-5, with 10 bases aligning to TRBD1. The V and J ends lost 3 bases and 3 bases, in that order; junction bases with no gene match: 3. This CDR3 has 15 amino acids. Germline lookup yields CDR1 SGDLS and CDR2 YYNGEE. The chain's CDR3 is CASSAGTGDNQPQHF. The DNA of the CDR3 is TGTGCCAGCAGCGCCGGGACAGGGGACAATCAGCCCCAGCATTTT.

This clone was picked up a small number of times. J is TRBJ2-7 and V is TRBV10-1; 10 positions agree with TRBD1. CDR3 size: 15 residues. CDR1 and CDR2 (germline): WNHNN, SYGVQD (reference sequence). The trim removed 2 bases at V and 2 bases at J, leaving 3 bases unmatched. The DNA of the CDR3 is TGCGCCAGCAGTGAGGCCGGGACAGGGGCCTACGAGCAGTACTTC. Its translation is CASSEAGTGAYEQYF.

There are a few counts of this clone. J is TRBJ2-3 and V is TRBV2, with D maybe TRBD1 (5 bases). CDR3 size: 17 residues. Trimming took 3 bases from V and 0 from J, leaving 16 bases between them. Germline V gives CDR1 SNHLY, CDR2 FYNNEI. The CDR3 protein is CASSDPVWGPSTDTQYF. The CDR3 DNA is TGTGCCAGCAGTGACCCAGTGTGGGGCCCGAGCACAGATACGCAGTATTTT.

The chain is built from TRBV9 and TRBJ2-3; no clear D gene. The CDR3 length is 14 residues. CDR1 and CDR2 from the germline V gene are SGDLS and YYNGEE. The ends were cut back, 0 bases at V and 2 bases at J, with 7 bases in the middle. In DNA form, the CDR3 reads TGTGCCAGCAGCGTAGCTCAGGCCACAGATACGCAGTATTTT. The encoded protein is CASSVAQATDTQYF. The variable domain in full, completed from reference TRBV9 and TRBJ2-3, reads DSGVTQTPKHLITATGQRVTLRCSPRSGDLSVYWYQQSLDQGLQFLIQYYNGEERAKGNILERFSAQQFPDLHSELNLSSLELGDSALYFCASSVAQATDTQYFGPGTRLTVL.

This chain connects TRBV4-1 to TRBJ1-5; D unclear. CDR1 is MGHRA and CDR2 is YSYEKL in the germline V gene. V lost 2 bases and J lost 5, with 7 bases in between. The CDR3 sequence is 13 residues long. The CDR3 sequence: CASSQLSDQPQHF. CDR3 DNA sequence: TGCGCCAGCAGCCAACTCTCAGATCAGCCCCAGCATTTT.

This clone has more than one count but fewer than ten. The rearrangement joins TRBV5-1 to TRBJ1-1; 9 bases are a match to TRBD1. Trimming cost V 4 bases and J 5 bases; bases outside gene matches: 3. This CDR3 is built from 13 residues. Looked up from germline, CDR1 is SGHRS and CDR2 is YFSETQ. The CDR3 nucleotides read TGCGCCAGCAGCACAGGGGGCCGGACTGAAGCTTTCTTT. It is translated as CASSTGGRTEAFF.

This clone was detected a few times. The genes are TRBV13 and TRBJ2-3, with D unclear. CDR1 and CDR2 from the germline V gene are PRHDT and FYEKMQ (reference sequence). The CDR3 has 13 amino acids. Trimming took off 0 bases at V and 4 bases at J, with 5 bases between the two ends. CDR3 protein: CASSLGFSDTQYF. The CDR3 DNA follows: TGTGCCAGCAGCTTAGGATTCTCAGATACGCAGTATTTT. Full variable domain (remainder filled in from reference TRBV13 and TRBJ2-3): AAGVIQSPRHLIKEKRETATLKCYPIPRHDTVYWYQQGPGQDPQFLISFYEKMQSDKGSIPDRFSAQQFSDYHSELNMSSLELGDSALYFCASSLGFSDTQYFGPGTRLTVL.

CDR3: CACWTGQDYGYTF. The CDR3 region has the DNA TGTGCCTGCTGGACAGGGCAGGACTATGGCTACACCTTC. The chain uses TRBV30 and TRBJ1-2; 8 positions agree with TRBD1. V shed 6 bases and J 3 bases; nucleotides not matched to a gene: 6. The germline V gene encodes CDR1 GTSNPN and CDR2 SVGIG (reference sequence). This CDR3 region has 13 residues.

This clone occurred a few times. This chain links TRBV5-1 with TRBJ1-3; D is possibly TRBD1 (5 bases). CDR1 is SGHRS, CDR2 YFSETQ, per germline. The V end was cut by 0 bases, the J end by 2 bases, with 15 bases between. CDR3 size: 17 residues. This chain's CDR3 is CASSLGDFRGPGNTIYF. CDR3 in DNA: TGCGCCAGCAGCTTGGGGGACTTCCGGGGCCCTGGAAACACCATATATTTT. The whole variable domain, filled in from reference TRBV5-1 and TRBJ1-3, reads KAGVTQTPRYLIKTRGQQVTLSCSPISGHRSVSWYQQTPGQGLQFLFEYFSETQRNKGNFPGRFSGRQFSNSRSEMNVSTLELGDSALYLCASSLGDFRGPGNTIYFGEGSWLTVV.

This clone was detected only a few times. This chain joins TRBV28 and TRBJ1-5; tentative D call: TRBD1 (5 bases). CDR1 is MDHEN and CDR2 is SYDVKM in the germline V gene. The CDR3 has 15 amino acids. Deletions cut 4 bases from V and 4 bases from J, with 14 bases between. The CDR3 here is CASSSWQGTNQPQHF. The CDR3, as DNA: TGTGCCAGCAGTTCCTGGCAGGGTACGAATCAGCCCCAGCATTTT.

This clone was counted a few times. DNA of the CDR3: TGCGCCAGCAGCCAGGACGGGCGGGGTAATCAGCAGTACTTC. It is translated as CASSQDGRGNQQYF. V is TRBV4-1 and J is TRBJ2-7; the D gene is possibly TRBD2 (6 bases). Germline V gene data show CDR1 as MGHRA and CDR2 as YSYEKL. Deletions cut 3 bases from V and 8 bases from J, with 17 bases between. This CDR3 spans 14 amino acids.

This clone occurred many times. This chain joins TRBV19 and TRBJ1-1, with D tentatively TRBD1 (5 bases). Germline V gene sequence: CDR1 LNHDA, CDR2 SQIVND (reference sequence). Trimming pared 2 bases from V and 3 bases from J, leaving 7 bases between. The CDR3 length is 13 residues. The CDR3 loop reads CASSIRQHTEAFF. The CDR3 nucleotides are TGTGCCAGTAGTATACGACAGCACACTGAAGCTTTCTTT.

On this clone: Compared with germline, one end of the junction differs, possibly owing to a read error. This chain uses TRBV2 with TRBJ2-5; 7 bases agree with TRBD2. The germline V gene encodes CDR1 SNHLY and CDR2 FYNNEI. This CDR3 is built from 14 residues. The CDR3 DNA reads as TGTGCCAGCAGTGCCCTAGCGGCCCAAGAGGCCCAGTACTTC. Protein: CASSALAAQEAQYF.

This clone occurred a few times. CDR3 in DNA: TGCGCCAGCAGTCAATCTGGCGGCGGGCAAGGGCCTGGGGCCAACGTCCTGACTTTC. This codes for CASSQSGGGQGPGANVLTF. The rearrangement links TRBV23-1 to TRBJ2-6; D may be TRBD2 (5 bases). TRBV23-1 qualifies as an ORF whose function is uncertain. Trimming took off 0 bases at V and 2 bases at J, with 17 bases between the two ends. The CDR3 consists of 19 residues.

The table lists this clone with a few counts. The chain has TRBV30 and TRBJ2-5; 9 bases are shared with TRBD2. Germline V gene sequence: CDR1 GTSNPN, CDR2 SVGIG (reference sequence). The junction had 9 bases not matched to a gene; V was cut back by 2 bases and J by 5 bases. There are 15 residues in the CDR3. The DNA of the CDR3 is TGTGCCTGGAGTCGGTCGGGACTAGCCGGGGAGACCCAGTACTTC. As protein: CAWSRSGLAGETQYF.

The table lists this clone with a few counts. The chain recombines TRBV5-1 with TRBJ2-5; 8 nucleotides line up with TRBD2. Germline CDR1 reads SGHRS; CDR2 reads YFSETQ. The V segment lost 2 bases and the J segment 5 bases; nucleotides outside the gene matches: 5. The CDR3 runs to 14 residues. CDR3 in DNA: TGCGCCAGCAGCTTTACTAGCGGTGGGGAGACCCAGTACTTC. Protein: CASSFTSGGETQYF.

The genes are TRBV11-1 and TRBJ2-2; TRBD2 is a possible D gene (5 bases). The CDR3 loop spans 12 amino acids. Trimming took 5 bases from V and 5 from J, leaving 6 bases between them. Germline lookup yields CDR1 SGHAT and CDR2 FQDESV (reference sequence). The CDR3 DNA reads TGTGCCAGCAGCCGGGGTACCGGGGAGCTGTTTTTT. Translated: CASSRGTGELFF.

This chain connects TRBV6-6 to TRBJ1-5; the match to TRBD1 covers 10 bases. V trimming: 0 bases; J trimming: 7 bases; junction bases outside the gene matches: 6. The CDR3 spans 16 residues. The germline gives CDR1 MNHNY, CDR2 SVGAGI (reference sequence). This CDR3 is CASSYSGQGLNQPQHF. The CDR3 coding sequence is TGTGCCAGCAGTTACTCGGGACAGGGGCTTAACCAGCCCCAGCATTTT.

This clone has more than one count but fewer than ten. The chain links TRBV14 to TRBJ1-2, with D tentatively TRBD1 (6 bases). CDR3 length: 13 residues. Germline values: CDR1 SGHDN, CDR2 FVKESK. The V gene lost 6 bases and the J gene lost 0 bases, with 8 bases spanning the gap. CDR3 sequence reads: CASRQGANYGYTF. The CDR3 region has the DNA TGTGCCAGCAGACAGGGAGCTAACTATGGCTACACCTTC.